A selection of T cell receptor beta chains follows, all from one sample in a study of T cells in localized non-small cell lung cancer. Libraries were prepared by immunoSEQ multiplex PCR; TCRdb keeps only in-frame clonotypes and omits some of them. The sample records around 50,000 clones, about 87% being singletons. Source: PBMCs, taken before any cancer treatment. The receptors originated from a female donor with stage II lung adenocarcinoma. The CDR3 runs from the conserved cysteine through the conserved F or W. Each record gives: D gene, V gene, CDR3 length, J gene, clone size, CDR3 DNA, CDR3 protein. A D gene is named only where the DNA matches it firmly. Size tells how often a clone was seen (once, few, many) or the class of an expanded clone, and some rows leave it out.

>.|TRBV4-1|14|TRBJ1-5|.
TGCGCCAGCAGCCAAGATCGGGGCAATCAGCCCCAGCATTTT
CASSQDRGNQPQHF
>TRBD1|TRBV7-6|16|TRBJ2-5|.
TGTGCCAGCAGCTTAGGGACAGGTGGCTTGGGGGAGACCCAGTACTTC
CASSLGTGGLGETQYF
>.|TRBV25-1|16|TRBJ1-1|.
TGTGCCAGCAGCTCCTCCTCGGGACGGGCGAACACTGAAGCTTTCTTT
CASSSSSGRANTEAFF
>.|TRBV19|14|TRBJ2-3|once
TGTGCCAGTCAAGGAGGGGTCGGGACAGATACGCAGTATTTT
CASQGGVGTDTQYF
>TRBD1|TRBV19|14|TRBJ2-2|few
TGTGCCAGTCGACAGGGGATGAACACCGGGGAGCTGTTTTTT
CASRQGMNTGELFF
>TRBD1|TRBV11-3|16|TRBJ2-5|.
TGTGCCAGCAGCTTAGGAGACAGGGGGCTAGGAGAGACCCAGTACTTC
CASSLGDRGLGETQYF
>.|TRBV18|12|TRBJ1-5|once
TGTGCCAGCTCACCAAGTGAGCAGGCCCAGCATTTT
CASSPSEQAQHF
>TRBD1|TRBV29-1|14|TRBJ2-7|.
TGCAGCGTTGAGATGGACAGGGGAAAAGGCGAGCAGTACTTC
CSVEMDRGKGEQYF
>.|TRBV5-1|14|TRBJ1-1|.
TGCGCCAGCAGCCTGGACAGTTTCAGGACTGAAGCTTTCTTT
CASSLDSFRTEAFF
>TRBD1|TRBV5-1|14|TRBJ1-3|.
TGCGCCAGCTCAACAGGGGCCGGCGGAAACACCATATATTTT
CASSTGAGGNTIYF
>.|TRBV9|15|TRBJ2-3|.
TGTGCCAGCAGCCCATCGACTAGATACACAGATACGCAGTATTTT
CASSPSTRYTDTQYF
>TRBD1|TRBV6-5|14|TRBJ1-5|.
TGTGCCAGCAGCGTTCAGGGGGGCAATCAGCCCCAGCATTTT
CASSVQGGNQPQHF
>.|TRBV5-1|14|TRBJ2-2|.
TGCGCCAGCAGGTGGGGAGGGAACACCGGGGAGCTGTTTTTT
CASRWGGNTGELFF
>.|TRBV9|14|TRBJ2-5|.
TGTGCCAGCAGCGTAGGACCGGGGCAAGAGACCCAGTACTTC
CASSVGPGQETQYF
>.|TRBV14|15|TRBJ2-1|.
TGTGCCAGCAGCCAACTTCAGTGGGGGCTGAATGAGCAGTTCTTC
CASSQLQWGLNEQFF
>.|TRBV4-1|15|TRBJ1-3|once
TGCGCCAGCAGCCAATTTGGAAACGTAGGAAACACCATATATTTT
CASSQFGNVGNTIYF
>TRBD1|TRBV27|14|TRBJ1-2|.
TGTGCCAGCAGCGCCGGGACAGGGTATTTTGGCTACACCTTC
CASSAGTGYFGYTF
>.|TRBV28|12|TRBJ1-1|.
TGTGCCAGCAGCCTGGGGGACCTCGGGGCTTTCTTT
CASSLGDLGAFF
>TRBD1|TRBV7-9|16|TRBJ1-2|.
TGTGCCAGCAGCCGCCGTCTCCGGGACAGTAACTATGGCTACACCTTC
CASSRRLRDSNYGYTF
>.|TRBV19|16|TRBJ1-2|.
TGTGCCAGTAGTTCGAAAAGGACGGCCTTTAACTATGGCTACACCTTC
CASSSKRTAFNYGYTF
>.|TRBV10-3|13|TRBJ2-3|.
TGTGCCGCCACTGGGACGGGTTCAGATACGCAGTATTTT
CAATGTGSDTQYF
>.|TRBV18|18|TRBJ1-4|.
TGTGCCAGCTCTCATAAGACAGGCGCCGATACTCTTAATGAAAAACTGTTTTTT
CASSHKTGADTLNEKLFF
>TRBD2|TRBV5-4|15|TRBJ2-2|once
TGTGCCAGCACACCGTCGGGAGGGAACACCGGGGAGCTGTTTTTT
CASTPSGGNTGELFF
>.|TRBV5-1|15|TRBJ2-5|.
TGCGCCAGCAGCTTGGCCCCCGGCCCTACAGAGACCCAGTACTTC
CASSLAPGPTETQYF
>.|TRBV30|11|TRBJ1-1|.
TGTGCCTATGAGAGGAACACTGAAGCTTTCTTT
CAYERNTEAFF
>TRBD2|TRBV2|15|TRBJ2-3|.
TGTGCCAGCAGTGCGGGGGGGCCTAGGACAGATACGCAGTATTTT
CASSAGGPRTDTQYF
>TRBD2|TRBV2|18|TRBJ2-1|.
TGTGCCAGCAGTCACCCGGCTAGCGGGGGGTTCTCCTACAATGAGCAGTTCTTC
CASSHPASGGFSYNEQFF
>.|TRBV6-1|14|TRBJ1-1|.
TGTGCCAGCAGTGCCATAGGGGCAGGGCTAGAAGCTTTCTTT
CASSAIGAGLEAFF
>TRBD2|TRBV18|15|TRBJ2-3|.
TGTGCCAGCTCACCCGGCGGGGGGGCCGCAGATACGCAGTATTTT
CASSPGGGAADTQYF
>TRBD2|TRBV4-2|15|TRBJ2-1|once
TGTGCCAGCAGCCAACGCGGGCTAGCGGACAATGAGCAGTTCTTC
CASSQRGLADNEQFF
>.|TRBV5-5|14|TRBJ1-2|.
TGTGCCAGCAGCCTGGCGGGAGACCACTATGGCTACACCTTC
CASSLAGDHYGYTF
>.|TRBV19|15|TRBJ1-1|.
TGTGCCAGTAGTATGGGAGGGACCCTAACACTAGAAGCTTTCTTT
CASSMGGTLTLEAFF
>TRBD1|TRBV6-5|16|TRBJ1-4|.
TGTGCCAGCAGTTCTAAACCGGGACAGCTAATTGAAAAACTGTTTTTT
CASSSKPGQLIEKLFF
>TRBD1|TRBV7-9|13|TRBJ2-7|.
TGTGCCAGCAGCTTAAGGGGGCGGGACGAGCAGTACTTC
CASSLRGRDEQYF
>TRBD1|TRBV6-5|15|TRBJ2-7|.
TGTGCCAGCAGTTATTCCGGGACAGGGCCCTACGAGCAGTACTTC
CASSYSGTGPYEQYF
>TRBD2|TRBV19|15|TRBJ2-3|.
TGTGCCAGTATATGGCGCGGGGGACCGAAAGATACGCAGTATTTT
CASIWRGGPKDTQYF
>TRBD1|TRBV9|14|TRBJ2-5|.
TGTGCCAGCAGACCAGCAGGGGGCGGAGAGACCCAGTACTTC
CASRPAGGGETQYF
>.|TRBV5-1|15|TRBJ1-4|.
TGCGCCAGCAGCCTCCTTGGGTCAACTAATGAAAAACTGTTTTTT
CASSLLGSTNEKLFF
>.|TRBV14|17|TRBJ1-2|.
TGTGCCAGCAGCCAAGATTCCCAAGACAGGCGTAACTATGGCTACACCTTC
CASSQDSQDRRNYGYTF
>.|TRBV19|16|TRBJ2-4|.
TGTGCCAGTACGAGATCGACGGTCTGGGCCAAAAACATTCAGTACTTC
CASTRSTVWAKNIQYF
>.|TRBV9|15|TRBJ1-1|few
TGTGCCAGCAGCGTAGAACCAGGAATGAACACTGAAGCTTTCTTT
CASSVEPGMNTEAFF
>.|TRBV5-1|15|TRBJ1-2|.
TGCGCCAGCAGCTTGGGCGGCAGGGCGGGGGATGGCTACACCTTC
CASSLGGRAGDGYTF
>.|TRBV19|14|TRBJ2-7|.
TGTGCCAGCGCCCGACTGGGCACCACCTACGAGCAGTACTTC
CASARLGTTYEQYF
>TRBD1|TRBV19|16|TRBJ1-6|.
TGTGCCAGTAGTATGGGCACACAGGGGGCAGGTTCACCCCTCCACTTT
CASSMGTQGAGSPLHF
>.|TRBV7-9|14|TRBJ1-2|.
TGTGCCAGCAGCTTAGACGGATCTATCTATGGCTACACCTTC
CASSLDGSIYGYTF
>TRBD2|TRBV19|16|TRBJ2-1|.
TGTGCCAGTAGTATCTTTGTAAGCGGGGGGGCCAATGAGCAGTTCTTC
CASSIFVSGGANEQFF
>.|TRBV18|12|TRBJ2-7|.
TGTGCCAGCTCACGGGGAACAGTAGAGCAGTACTTC
CASSRGTVEQYF
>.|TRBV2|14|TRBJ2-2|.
TGTGCCAGCAGTCAGGGACAGAACACCGGGGAGCTGTTTTTT
CASSQGQNTGELFF
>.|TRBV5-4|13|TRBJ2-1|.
TGTGCCAGCAGCCCTGGTTTGGTACAGAAGCAGTTCTTC
CASSPGLVQKQFF
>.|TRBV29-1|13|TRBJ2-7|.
TGCAGCGTTACCCGGGACTCAGTGGACGAGCAGTACTTC
CSVTRDSVDEQYF
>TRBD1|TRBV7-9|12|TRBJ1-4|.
TGTGCCAGCAGCCCGAGACAGGGGAAACTGTTTTTT
CASSPRQGKLFF
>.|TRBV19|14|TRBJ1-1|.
TGTGCCAGTAGTATAGGTGGCAGGAACACTGAAGCTTTCTTT
CASSIGGRNTEAFF
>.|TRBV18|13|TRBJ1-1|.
TGTGCCAGCTCACCCTCCTTGGACACTGAAGCTTTCTTT
CASSPSLDTEAFF
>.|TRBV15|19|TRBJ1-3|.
TGTGCCACCAGCAGAGATATCTTAGCGGGCCTTAACTCTGGAAACACCATATATTTT
CATSRDILAGLNSGNTIYF
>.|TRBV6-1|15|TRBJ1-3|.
TGTGCCAGCAGTGAAGGACGTTTCTCTGGAAACACCATATATTTT
CASSEGRFSGNTIYF
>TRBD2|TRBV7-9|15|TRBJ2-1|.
TGTGCCAGCAGCTTAGCGCTGTCTAGCGGGGGAAGGCAGTTCTTC
CASSLALSSGGRQFF
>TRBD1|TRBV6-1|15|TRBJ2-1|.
TGTGCCAGCCACGAGTTGGACAGGCCATACAATGAGCAGTTCTTC
CASHELDRPYNEQFF